Sequencing of this T cell receptor beta chain was carried out in a study of T cells in Graves' hyperthyroidism and ophthalmopathy. Whole-study findings and limits: From stable hyperthyroidism, ophthalmopathy was separated by a 13 V-J model. Blood also contained most expanded thyroid clonotypes above 0.001. Prediction of ophthalmopathy progression came a median approximately 6 months pre-onset.

RNA transcripts provided the source from which TCR beta CDR3 regions were amplified. During a first-round RT-PCR of the TCR CDR3, the HTBI primer set was used. TCRdb re-derived calls from the multiplex PCR reads in MiXCR, one entry per CDR3 protein. The table records around 600,000 distinct CDR3 sequences, approximately 42% of them present only once. With regard to this clonotype: Antigen: not known.

The junction had 4 bases not matched to a gene; V was cut back by 4 bases and J by 7 bases. Germline CDR1 reads LNHNV; CDR2 reads YYDKDF (reference sequence). The CDR3 runs to 13 residues. Pregnant or lactating patients were excluded, as were those with uncontrolled infection or other autoimmune disease. This TCR derives from an adult man with Graves' disease, either hyperthyroidism or ophthalmopathy (not recorded which). Source material: peripheral blood or thyroid tissue (not recorded which). V is TRBV15 and J is TRBJ1-2; 9 nucleotides align to TRBD1. The CDR3 bases are TGTGCCACCAGCAAGACGACAGGGGGTGGCTACACCTTC. This codes for CATSKTTGGGYTF.